This T cell receptor beta chain appears in the sequencing data of a study of cytomegalovirus exposure and HLA in healthy donors. The protocol was immunoSEQ multiplex PCR, while the TCRdb copy is restricted to in-frame clones and leaves out a portion. Altogether 80,000 to 95,000 clones are present, approximately 93% being singletons, with the ten largest covering approximately 1%. CDR3 length: 18 residues. Trimming cost V 1 base and J 5 bases; bases outside gene matches: 16. The germline V gene encodes CDR1 SGHAT and CDR2 FQNNGV. The rearrangement joins TRBV11-2 to TRBJ2-5; TRBD2 matches at 7 bases. What was sequenced was PBMCs. The clonotype originates from a woman aged 30 to 39 in good health and CMV-seropositive. Written as DNA, the CDR3 is TGTGCCAGCAGCTTAGGGTCTTTGTGGGAGGGCCGAAAGGAGACCCAGTACTTC. It encodes CASSLGSLWEGRKETQYF.